Included here is one TCR beta chain sequence, with context. Its antigen is still unknown. Treatment indicated: about 20 received Ad26.COV2.S at low or high dose, single or two shots; about 5 received placebo; per-sample allocation not given. Samples were taken on day 63 after the first vaccine or placebo injection. Boston provided a donor who was an adult aged 18-55 years. The entry originates in a study of Ad26.COV2.S vaccination and SARS-CoV-2 variants. On the study more broadly: It was the COV1001 Ad26.COV2.S trial arm that included the donor. Once, or twice with 56 days between doses, Ad26.COV2.S was given intramuscularly.

CDR1 is DFQATT, CDR2 SNEGSKA, per germline (reference sequence). The CDR3 totals 15 residues. Trimming took off 6 bases at V and 4 bases at J, with 20 bases between the two ends. Profiling relied on immunoSEQ multiplex PCR, and the TCRdb table lists in-frame clones only, not all of them. Among some 450,000 clones listed, around 91% were seen once. General study points: Reported post-vaccination CD8+ and CD4+ T cell responses to spike showed substantial breadth.

V and J are TRBV20-1 and TRBJ2-3, with D unclear. The TCR comes from a person aged 18-65 years who received the Ad26.COV2.S COVID-19 vaccine or a placebo. The specimen was peripheral blood, collected in a trial of Ad26.COV2.S vaccine versus placebo. The CDR3 loop is CSASPLAGAADTQYF. The CDR3 coding sequence is TGCAGTGCAAGTCCATTGGCTGGTGCTGCAGATACGCAGTATTTT.